The 3 T cell receptor beta chains listed next were all sequenced from one sample in a study of blood T cell repertoires in COVID-19. TCRdb's copy holds only in-frame clones and misses some; the assay was immunoSEQ multiplex PCR. The repertoire holds under 200,000 clones, with approximately 89% as singletons. The sample taken for sequencing was PBMCs or T cells enriched from blood (not recorded which). The receptors come from a woman aged 18-35 years who had recovered from COVID-19.

The chain has TRBV28 and TRBJ2-7; 7 nucleotides agree with TRBD2. The V gene's germline CDR1 is MDHEN and CDR2 SYDVKM. The trim removed 7 bases at V and 13 bases at J, leaving 22 bases unmatched. CDR3 length: 15 residues. The CDR3 region is CASTLGGDQEFGFYF. Written as DNA, the CDR3 is TGTGCCAGCACCCTTGGGGGGGACCAGGAGTTCGGGTTCTACTTC.

The rearrangement uses TRBV7-9 and TRBJ2-1; possible D gene TRBD2, 6 bases. Trimming left V 5 bases short and J 2 bases short, with 13 bases between. The CDR3 totals 15 residues. Germline values: CDR1 SEHNR, CDR2 FQNEAQ (reference sequence). CDR3 sequence reads: CASSPQRTTYNEQFF. For the CDR3, the DNA is TGTGCCAGCAGCCCGCAGAGGACTACCTACAATGAGCAGTTCTTC.

This clone appeared a single time. The J gene is TRBJ1-1, the V gene TRBV19; no definite D call. Germline CDR1 is LNHDA and CDR2 is SQIVND (reference sequence). Trimming shortened V by 3 bases and J by 0 bases, and 5 bases separated the two germline ends. This CDR3 region has 13 residues. As DNA, the CDR3 is TGTGCCAGTAGTATCGAGCTGAACACTGAAGCTTTCTTT. Its protein is CASSIELNTEAFF.